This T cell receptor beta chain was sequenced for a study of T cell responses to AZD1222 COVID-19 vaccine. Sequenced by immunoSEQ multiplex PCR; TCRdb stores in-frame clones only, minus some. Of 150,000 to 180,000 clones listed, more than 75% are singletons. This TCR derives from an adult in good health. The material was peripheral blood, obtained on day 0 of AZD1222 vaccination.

Here the CDR3 reads CASSPGQGGFRSGANVLTF. Written as DNA, the CDR3 is TGTGCCAGCAGCCCGGGACAGGGCGGATTTCGGTCTGGGGCCAACGTCCTGACTTTC. The chain combines TRBV5-4 with TRBJ2-6; 9 nucleotides match TRBD1. This CDR3 region has 19 residues. Germline loops: CDR1 SGHNT, CDR2 YYREEE (reference sequence). Losses at the gene ends were 4 bases for V and 1 base for J; bases not matched to a gene: 12.